The 14 T cell receptor beta chains reported below all come from one sample, sequenced in a study of blood T cell repertoires in COVID-19. Sequencing was performed with immunoSEQ multiplex PCR; in TCRdb, only in-frame clones are kept and a portion is missing. The sample yields 200,000 to 250,000 clones, about 78% seen once. The sequencing input was peripheral blood. Every receptor here comes from a woman in her sixties or seventies with acute or convalescent COVID-19.

The rearrangement links TRBV5-8 to TRBJ1-5; 10 bases map to TRBD1. Trimming cost V 1 base and J 5 bases; bases outside gene matches: 6. The germline gives CDR1 SGHTS, CDR2 YDEGEE. CDR3 length equals 16 residues. The CDR3 bases are TGTGCCAGCAGCTTGTTTAGGACAGGGGGATATCAGCCCCAGCATTTT. Residues: CASSLFRTGGYQPQHF.

The rearrangement links TRBV9 to TRBJ1-3, with TRBD1 matching over 8 bases. In germline, CDR1 is SGDLS, CDR2 YYNGEE. The CDR3 has 16 amino acids. V gave up 6 bases and J gave up 0 bases; unmatched junction bases: 8. CDR3 DNA sequence: TGTGCCAGCACCCCCACAGGGGGTTACTCTGGAAACACCATATATTTT. Its protein is CASTPTGGYSGNTIYF.

The rearrangement joins TRBV6-5 to TRBJ2-3, with 9 bases matching TRBD1. The germline gives CDR1 MNHEY, CDR2 SVGAGI. This CDR3 contains 15 residues. J gave up 6 bases and V 7 bases, and 11 bases lay outside the gene matches. CDR3 in DNA: TGTGCCAGCATACCGGGACAGGGTATTTGGGATACGCAGTATTTT. Its protein is CASIPGQGIWDTQYF.

The V call is TRBV5-6, the J call TRBJ1-2, with a tentative D call TRBD1 (6 bases). Trimming left V 4 bases short and J 5 bases short, with 15 bases between. CDR1 is SGHDT, CDR2 YYEEEE, per germline. This CDR3 is 14 amino acids long. CDR3 bases: TGTGCCAGCAGCGTCCGGGACATTCCTTATGGCTACACCTTC. Its translation: CASSVRDIPYGYTF.

The chain joins TRBV3-1 (or the pseudogene TRBV3-2) to TRBJ2-1; a possible D gene is TRBD2 (5 bases). Germline V CDR1 and CDR2: LGHDT, YNNKEL (reference sequence). The CDR3 is 13 residues long. V was clipped by 1 base and J by 9 bases, with 10 bases between them. CDR3 DNA: TGTGCCAGCAGCCAAGGTCGGGCGGGTGAGCAGTTCTTC. Translation gives CASSQGRAGEQFF.

For the CDR3, the DNA is TGTGCCACCAGACCCTTGACCGGGGGAACCTACAATGAGCAGTTCTTC. This sequence encodes CATRPLTGGTYNEQFF. The genes are TRBV15 and TRBJ2-1, with D perhaps TRBD2 (6 bases). V lost 6 bases and J lost 2, with 17 bases in between. The CDR3 loop spans 16 amino acids. Germline CDR1 is LNHNV and CDR2 is YYDKDF (reference sequence). Using reference TRBV15 and TRBJ2-1 for the parts outside the CDR3, the full variable domain is DAMVIQNPRYQVTQFGKPVTLSCSQTLNHNVMYWYQQKSSQAPKLLFHYYDKDFNNEADTPDNFQSRRPNTSFCFLDIRSPGLGDTAMYLCATRPLTGGTYNEQFFGPGTRLTVL.

This chain links TRBV4-1 with TRBJ2-5; 10 nucleotides match TRBD1. The junction had 4 bases not matched to a gene; V was cut back by 4 bases and J by 2 bases. The CDR3 runs 15 residues. The germline CDR1 and CDR2 sequences are MGHRA and YSYEKL. CDR3 nucleotides: TGCGCCAGCAGCCGGTCGGACAGGGGGCAAGAGACCCAGTACTTC. Its protein product is CASSRSDRGQETQYF.

The chain joins TRBV12-3 or TRBV12-4 to TRBJ1-2; D is unresolved. The length of the CDR3 is 13 residues. V was shortened by 7 bases and J by 7 bases, with 16 bases between the two germline ends. The CDR3 spells CASILTGPAGYTF. CDR3 bases: TGTGCCAGCATCCTGACGGGTCCGGCTGGCTACACCTTC.

The chain links TRBV5-1 to TRBJ2-7; 10 bases line up with TRBD1. The CDR3 spans 13 residues. Germline V gene lookup returns CDR1 SGHRS and CDR2 YFSETQ. Trimming at V came to 2 bases and at J to 7 bases, leaving 3 bases not matched to a gene. The CDR3 nucleotides are TGCGCCAGCAGCTTTGACAGGGGGCGAGAGCAGTACTTC. Amino acids: CASSFDRGREQYF.

The chain combines TRBV15 with TRBJ1-3, with D possibly TRBD1 on 6 matching bases. The ends were cut back, 2 bases at V and 2 bases at J, with 7 bases in the middle. This CDR3 comprises 14 residues. Germline V gene lookup returns CDR1 LNHNV and CDR2 YYDKDF (reference sequence). The CDR3 DNA reads as TGTGCCACCAGCAGAACAGGGACTGGAAACACCATATATTTT. It codes for CATSRTGTGNTIYF. Supplemented by reference TRBV15 and TRBJ1-3, the full variable domain reads DAMVIQNPRYQVTQFGKPVTLSCSQTLNHNVMYWYQQKSSQAPKLLFHYYDKDFNNEADTPDNFQSRRPNTSFCFLDIRSPGLGDTAMYLCATSRTGTGNTIYFGEGSWLTVV.

The V gene is TRBV5-1, the J gene TRBJ1-2; 8 nucleotides match TRBD1. CDR1 and CDR2 from the germline V gene are SGHRS and YFSETQ. This CDR3 is 15 amino acids long. After removal of 0 bases from V and 6 bases from J, the junction contained 7 bases not matched to a gene. The CDR3 DNA follows: TGCGCCAGCAGCTTGGAAGGACAGGGTCTCGATGGCTACACCTTC. It specifies CASSLEGQGLDGYTF.

The V and J genes are TRBV4-1 and TRBJ1-5, with a possible D match to TRBD1 (5 bases). The V gene's germline CDR1 is MGHRA and CDR2 YSYEKL. The CDR3 totals 14 residues. The V gene lost 1 base and the J gene lost 6 bases, with 10 bases spanning the gap. The CDR3 reads CASSQGQGVQPQHF. DNA of the CDR3: TGCGCCAGCAGCCAAGGGCAGGGCGTTCAGCCCCAGCATTTT.

Of note for this clone: The junction departs from germline at one end; a sequencing error may be responsible. The chain carries TRBV10-3 and TRBJ2-3; 8 nucleotides match TRBD2. Per the germline V gene, CDR1 is ENHRY and CDR2 is SYGVKD. CDR3 length equals 13 residues. In nucleotides, the CDR3 is TGCGGATCGGGGGGGAGAAGCACAGATACGCAGTATTTT. Encoded protein: CGSGGRSTDTQYF.

In this sample, this clone turned up once. The chain links TRBV6-4 to TRBJ2-5; possibly TRBD2 for D (5 bases). The CDR3 extends over 13 amino acids. V lost 9 bases and J lost 4, with 15 bases in between. The V gene's germline CDR1 is MRHNA and CDR2 SNTAGT. CDR3 loop: CASSDFAGETQYF. The DNA of the CDR3 is TGTGCCAGTTCGGACTTCGCTGGAGAGACCCAGTACTTC.